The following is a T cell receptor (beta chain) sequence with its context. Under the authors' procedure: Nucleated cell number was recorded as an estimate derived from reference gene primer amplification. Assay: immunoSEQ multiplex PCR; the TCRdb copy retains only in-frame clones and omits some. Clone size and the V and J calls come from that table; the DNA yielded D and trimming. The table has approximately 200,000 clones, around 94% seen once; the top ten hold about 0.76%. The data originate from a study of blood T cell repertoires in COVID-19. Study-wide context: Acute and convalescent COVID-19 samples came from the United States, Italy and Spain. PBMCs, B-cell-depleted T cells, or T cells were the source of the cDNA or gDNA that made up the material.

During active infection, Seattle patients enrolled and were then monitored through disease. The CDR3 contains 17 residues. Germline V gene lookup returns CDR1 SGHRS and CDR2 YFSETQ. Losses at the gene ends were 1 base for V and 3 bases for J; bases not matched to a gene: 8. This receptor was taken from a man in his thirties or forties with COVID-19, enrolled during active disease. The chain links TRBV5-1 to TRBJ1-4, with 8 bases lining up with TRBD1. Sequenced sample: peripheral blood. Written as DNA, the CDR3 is TGCGCCAGCAGCTTGTCCCCAGGGGGCAGGTCTAATGAAAAACTGTTTTTT. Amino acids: CASSLSPGGRSNEKLFF.